This T cell receptor beta chain came from a study of STAT5B mutations in CD4+ large granular lymphocyte leukemia (dated by TCRdb to between 2021 and 2022). About the full investigation: Among healthy controls, the CDR3 'QG' motif was associated with a particular HLA allele. The TCRbeta repertoires of CD4+ T-cell large granular lymphocyte leukemia patients were compared with the TCRbeta repertoires of healthy blood donors. Flow cytometry performed on FACSCanto II or FACSVerse showed that the purified fractions had more than 95% purity among lymphocytes.

With regard to this clone: The antigen this receptor binds is unknown. There are no base qualities to consult, and no much larger clone falls within one base.

Healthy controls were 37 blood donors whose buffy coats came from the Finnish Red Cross blood service. All TCR-sequenced material derived from peripheral blood: patient blood samples and healthy donor buffy coats. Peripheral blood mononuclear cells were isolated by Ficoll-Hypaque gradient centrifugation. For the healthy controls, CD4+ cells were obtained from buffy coats by magnetic purification. The Gentra Puregene Cell and Tissue kit was used to extract genomic DNA, and a Qubit 2.0 fluorometer was used to measure the amount of genomic DNA. Summary of the overall study and its limitations: Main leukemic clonotypes were private to each patient, although around 25% of the main leukemic clonotypes were found at low frequency in the non-leukemic repertoires of other patients. TRBV06-family usage was enriched among the top patient clones (8/27) compared with healthy controls (2/35). Data were not HLA-matched; higher clonality in CD4+ versus CD8+ T-LGLL could reflect the relatively small sample size. CD4-sorted patient repertoires appeared more clonal than healthy CD4+ repertoires, and this difference persisted after removing the putative leukemic clones.

TCRbeta rearrangements were sequenced from genomic DNA using the immunoSEQ assay at survey resolution. Per the source publication's procedure: In the TCR sequencing data, the smallest productive clonotype frequency that could be detected was 2.59 x 10-5. Analyses included only productive TCRbeta rearrangements, meaning complete and in-frame sequences. The clonality of each sample was calculated as Simpson clonality in the immunoSEQ Analyzer version 3.0. Clones were grouped by frequency into very rare, small, medium, large (1-20%) or hyperexpanded (>20%) categories. Generation probabilities were estimated with OLGA 1.2.3, V-gene circos plots were made with VDJtools, specificities were looked up in VDJdb, and CDR3 motifs were identified with GLIPH. The clones in this table, taken by TCRdb from immuneACCESS, are in-frame only. Not every clone is retained; where verified, under half of the shortfall comes from an unresolved V gene, and the cause of the rest is unknown. The V and J calls and clone size are taken from that table; D and trimming were inferred from the DNA. Counted in this sample were 30,000 to 40,000 clones; more than 55% of them appeared once. Around 2.5% of the sample goes to the ten largest clones.

CDR1 and CDR2, per the germline V gene, are KGHSH and LQKENI. The CDR3 sequence holds 13 residues, the cysteine and phenylalanine included. Kept here is only the CDR3 DNA, which spans 39 bases and is read in frame from base 1. V is clipped by 0 bases and J by 11 bases, and the sequence between their germline boundaries is 13 bases long. Sequencing input: CD4+ T cells from blood buffy coats. This clonotype originated in a human donor in good health. This receptor chain uses TRBV18 and TRBJ1-1, with no reliable assignment of the D segment. The nucleotides read TGTGCCAGCTCACCACCCCGGGCCTTGGGGGCTTTCTTT. The translation is CASSPPRALGAFF.